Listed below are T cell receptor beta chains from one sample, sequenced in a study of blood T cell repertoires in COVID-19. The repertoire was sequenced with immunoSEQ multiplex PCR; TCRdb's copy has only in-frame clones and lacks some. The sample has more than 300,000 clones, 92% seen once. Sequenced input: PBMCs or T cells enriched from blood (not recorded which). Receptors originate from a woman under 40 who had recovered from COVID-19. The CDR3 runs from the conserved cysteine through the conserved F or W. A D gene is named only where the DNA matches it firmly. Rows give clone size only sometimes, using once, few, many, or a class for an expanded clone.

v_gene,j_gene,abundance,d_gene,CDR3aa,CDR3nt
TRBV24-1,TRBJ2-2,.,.,CATSAPPGGGGLTGELFF,TGTGCCACCAGTGCTCCCCCCGGCGGAGGGGGCCTCACCGGGGAGCTGTTTTTT
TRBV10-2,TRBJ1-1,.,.,CASSENRLNTEAFF,TGCGCCAGCAGTGAGAACAGATTGAACACTGAAGCTTTCTTT
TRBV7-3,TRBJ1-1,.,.,CASSLGRSTGNTEAFF,TGTGCCAGCAGCTTAGGCCGTTCGACAGGGAACACTGAAGCTTTCTTT
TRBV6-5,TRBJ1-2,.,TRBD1,CASSYSTGGHYGYTF,TGTGCCAGCAGTTACTCTACAGGGGGGCACTATGGCTACACCTTC
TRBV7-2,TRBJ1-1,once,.,CASRSMNTEAFF,TGTGCCAGCAGATCAATGAACACTGAAGCTTTCTTT
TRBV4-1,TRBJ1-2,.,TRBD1,CASSQALAGTGGEGSYGYTF,TGCGCCAGCAGCCAAGCCCTAGCAGGGACAGGGGGCGAGGGCAGCTATGGCTACACCTTC
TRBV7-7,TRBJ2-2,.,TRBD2,CASSSGLAEGNTGELFF,TGTGCTAGCAGCTCGGGACTAGCGGAGGGAAACACCGGGGAGCTGTTTTTT
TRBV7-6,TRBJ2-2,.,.,CASSLEAGTNTGELFF,TGTGCCAGCAGCTTAGAGGCAGGGACGAACACCGGGGAGCTGTTTTTT
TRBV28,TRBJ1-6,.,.,CASSFLGTGGSPLHF,TGTGCCAGCAGTTTCCTTGGGACCGGGGGATCACCCCTCCACTTT
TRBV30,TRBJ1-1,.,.,CAWSVGASNTEAFF,TGTGCCTGGAGTGTAGGAGCATCTAACACTGAAGCTTTCTTT
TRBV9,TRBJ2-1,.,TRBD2,CASSAGLAGVNEQFF,TGTGCCAGCAGCGCTGGACTAGCGGGAGTCAATGAGCAGTTCTTC
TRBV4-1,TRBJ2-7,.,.,CASSQDSENLSYEQYF,TGCGCCAGCAGCCAAGATAGCGAAAACCTCTCCTACGAGCAGTACTTC
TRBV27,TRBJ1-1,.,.,CASNVRGGANTEAFF,TGTGCCAGCAACGTACGAGGGGGAGCGAACACTGAAGCTTTCTTT
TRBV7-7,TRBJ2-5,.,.,CASSLAVTAGETQYF,TGTGCTAGCAGCTTAGCCGTGACAGCGGGAGAGACCCAGTACTTC
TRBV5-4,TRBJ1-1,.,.,CASSYRVAWMNTEAFF,TGTGCCAGCAGCTACAGGGTGGCCTGGATGAACACTGAAGCTTTCTTT
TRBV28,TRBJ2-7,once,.,CASSFNQRGYEQYF,TGTGCCAGCAGTTTCAACCAAAGGGGGTACGAGCAGTACTTC
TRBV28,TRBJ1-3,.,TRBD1,CASSRPTLSTGEKWSGNTIYF,TGTGCCAGCAGTCGCCCTACCCTTTCGACAGGGGAAAAGTGGTCTGGAAACACCATATATTTT
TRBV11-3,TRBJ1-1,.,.,CASSSAGLGAFF,TGTGCCAGCAGCTCAGCAGGGTTGGGGGCTTTCTTT
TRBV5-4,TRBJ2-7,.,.,CASQHGTQWHEQYF,TGTGCCAGCCAACACGGGACTCAGTGGCACGAGCAGTACTTC
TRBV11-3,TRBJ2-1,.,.,CASSLDRWQGGHNEQFF,TGTGCCAGCAGCTTAGATCGATGGCAGGGTGGACACAATGAGCAGTTCTTC
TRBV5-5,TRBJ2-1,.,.,CASSIDRTSAPYNEQFF,TGTGCCAGCAGTATAGACCGAACTAGTGCCCCCTACAATGAGCAGTTCTTC
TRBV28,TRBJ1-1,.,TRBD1,CASSPGQGKGYTEAFF,TGTGCCAGCAGTCCCGGACAGGGAAAGGGGTACACTGAAGCTTTCTTT
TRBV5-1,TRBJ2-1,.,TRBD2,CASSFGDYYNEQFF,TGCGCCAGCAGCTTCGGGGACTACTACAATGAGCAGTTCTTC
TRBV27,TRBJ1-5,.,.,CASSLAGWGNQPQHF,TGTGCCAGCAGTTTAGCGGGTTGGGGCAATCAGCCCCAGCATTTT
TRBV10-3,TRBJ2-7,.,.,CAISTGLSSYEQYF,TGTGCCATCAGTACCGGTTTGAGCTCCTACGAGCAGTACTTC
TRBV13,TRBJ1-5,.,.,CASSEQGNQPQHF,TGTGCCAGCTCAGAGCAGGGCAATCAGCCCCAGCATTTT
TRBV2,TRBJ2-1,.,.,CASSEEAGAAQFF,TGTGCCAGCAGTGAAGAAGCGGGTGCGGCGCAGTTCTTC
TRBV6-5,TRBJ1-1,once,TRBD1,CASSYWQGGGEAFF,TGTGCCAGCAGTTACTGGCAGGGGGGCGGTGAAGCTTTCTTT
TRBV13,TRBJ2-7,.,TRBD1,CASSLQGTAVYEQYF,TGTGCCAGCAGCTTACAGGGGACAGCAGTCTACGAGCAGTACTTC
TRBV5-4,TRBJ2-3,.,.,CASSLDRGRGDTQYF,TGTGCCAGCAGCTTGGACAGAGGACGCGGGGATACGCAGTATTTT